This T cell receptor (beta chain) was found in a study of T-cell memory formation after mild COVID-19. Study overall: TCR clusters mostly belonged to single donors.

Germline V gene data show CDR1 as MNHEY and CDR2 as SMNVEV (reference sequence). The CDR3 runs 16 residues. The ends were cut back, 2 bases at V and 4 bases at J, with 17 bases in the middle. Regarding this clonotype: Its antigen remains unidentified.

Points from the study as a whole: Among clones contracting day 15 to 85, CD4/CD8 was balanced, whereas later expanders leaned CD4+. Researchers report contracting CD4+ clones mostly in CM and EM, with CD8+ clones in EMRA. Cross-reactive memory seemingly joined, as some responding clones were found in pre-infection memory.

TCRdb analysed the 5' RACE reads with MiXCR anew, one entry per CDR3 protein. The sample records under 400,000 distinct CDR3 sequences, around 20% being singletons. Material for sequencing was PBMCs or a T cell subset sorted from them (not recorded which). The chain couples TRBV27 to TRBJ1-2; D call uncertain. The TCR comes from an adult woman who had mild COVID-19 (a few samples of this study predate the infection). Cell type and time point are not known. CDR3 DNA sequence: TGTGCCAGCAGTTTAAACTCAGGCCTGATATCCTATGGCTACACCTTC. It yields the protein CASSLNSGLISYGYTF.